The clone carrying this T cell receptor (beta chain) was observed a handful of times. Its matching antigen is unknown. This specimen comes from a study of cytomegalovirus exposure and HLA in healthy donors. General observations from the study: Being productive about 87% or about 30% of the time was typical of most TCR beta V segments in an earlier analysis.

Researchers ran the PCR with 60 Vbeta and 13 Jbeta primers. Here immunoSEQ multiplex PCR was the method, and the copy in TCRdb shows in-frame clones only, minus some. This sample has roughly 130,000 clones; about 73% occur once, and the top ten carry roughly 6%. The V end lost 4 bases, the J end lost 3 bases, and 16 bases lay between the germline ends. This CDR3 comprises 15 residues. Germline V CDR1 and CDR2: MGHRA, YSYEKL. The origin of this receptor is a woman aged 50 to 60 in good health and CMV-seropositive. V gene TRBV4-1 combines with J gene TRBJ2-7; D perhaps matches TRBD1 (6 bases). What was sequenced was PBMCs. CDR3 in amino acids: CASSPLAGQHYEQYF. DNA for the CDR3: TGCGCCAGCAGCCCCCTGGCCGGACAGCACTACGAGCAGTACTTC.